The text below deals with one T cell receptor beta chain. The antigen is unknown. The data were taken from a study of OX40 agonist ivuxolimab in advanced cancers. Study-wide results and limits: With doses of 0.1 to 3.0 mg/kg, CD4+ and CD8+ blood T cells had undergone clonal expansion by week 6. Also present in some nonresponders was a low level of normalized T-cell clonal expansion. Average numbers of expanded clones were greater in CD8+ T cells than in CD4+.

Data came from immunoSEQ multiplex PCR; TCRdb stores just in-frame clones and leaves some out. The repertoire holds about 15,000 clones, 90% seen once, with over 25% in the top ten. This CDR3 is built from 15 residues. CDR1 MNHNY and CDR2 SVGAGI come from the germline V gene (reference sequence). V was trimmed by 8 bases and J by 1 base, leaving 14 bases between them. The sequencing here drew on CD4+ or CD8+ T cells sorted from blood, taken in a trial of the OX40 agonist ivuxolimab. The sequence came from an adult with an advanced solid tumor such as melanoma, head and neck, liver or kidney cancer. The rearrangement joins TRBV6-6 to TRBJ1-4; D unresolved. CDR3: CASVGRAQTNEKLFF. In nucleotides, the CDR3 is TGTGCCAGCGTCGGCCGGGCCCAAACTAATGAAAAACTGTTTTTT.